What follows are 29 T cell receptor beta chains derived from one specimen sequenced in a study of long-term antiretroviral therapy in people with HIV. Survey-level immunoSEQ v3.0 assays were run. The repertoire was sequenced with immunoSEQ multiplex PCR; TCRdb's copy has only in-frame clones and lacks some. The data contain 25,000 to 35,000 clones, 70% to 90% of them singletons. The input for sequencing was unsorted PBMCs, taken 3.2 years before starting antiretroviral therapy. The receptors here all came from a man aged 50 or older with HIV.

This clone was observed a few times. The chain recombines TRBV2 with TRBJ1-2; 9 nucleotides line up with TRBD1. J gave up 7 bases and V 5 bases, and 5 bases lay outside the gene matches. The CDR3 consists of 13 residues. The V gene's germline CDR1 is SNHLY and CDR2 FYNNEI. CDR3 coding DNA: TGTGCCAGCAGTTTACAGGGGGCAGGTGGCTACACCTTC. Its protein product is CASSLQGAGGYTF.

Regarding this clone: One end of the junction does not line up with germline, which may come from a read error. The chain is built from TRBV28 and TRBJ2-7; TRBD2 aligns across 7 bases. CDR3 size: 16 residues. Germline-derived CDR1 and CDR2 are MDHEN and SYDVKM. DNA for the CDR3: TGTGCCAGCAGCAGCAGTGGGACTACCATCTCCTACGGGCAGTACTTC. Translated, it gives CASSSSGTTISYGQYF.

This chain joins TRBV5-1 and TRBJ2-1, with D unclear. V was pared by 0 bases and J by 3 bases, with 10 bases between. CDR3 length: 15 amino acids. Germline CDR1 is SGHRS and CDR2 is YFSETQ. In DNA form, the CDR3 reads TGCGCCAGCAGCTTGGTCTCTCCCCGCTACAATGAGCAGTTCTTC. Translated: CASSLVSPRYNEQFF.

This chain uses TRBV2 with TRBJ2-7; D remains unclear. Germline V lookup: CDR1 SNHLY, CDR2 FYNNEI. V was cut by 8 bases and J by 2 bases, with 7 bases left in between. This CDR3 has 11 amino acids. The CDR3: CASFFPYEQYF. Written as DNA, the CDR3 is TGTGCCAGCTTCTTCCCCTACGAGCAGTACTTC. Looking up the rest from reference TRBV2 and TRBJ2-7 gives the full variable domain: EPEVTQTPSHQVTQMGQEVILRCVPISNHLYFYWYRQILGQKVEFLVSFYNNEISEKSEIFDDQFSVERPDGSNFTLKIRSTKLEDSAMYFCASFFPYEQYFGPGTRLTVT.

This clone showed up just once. The chain's CDR3 is CASSPYGGNQPQHF. In DNA form, the CDR3 reads TGTGCCAGCTCACCGTATGGGGGCAATCAGCCCCAGCATTTT. The chain joins TRBV18 to TRBJ1-5; no reliable D call. Germline V gene data show CDR1 as KGHSH and CDR2 as LQKENI. The ends were cut back, 3 bases at V and 2 bases at J, with 8 bases in the middle. The CDR3 covers 14 residues.

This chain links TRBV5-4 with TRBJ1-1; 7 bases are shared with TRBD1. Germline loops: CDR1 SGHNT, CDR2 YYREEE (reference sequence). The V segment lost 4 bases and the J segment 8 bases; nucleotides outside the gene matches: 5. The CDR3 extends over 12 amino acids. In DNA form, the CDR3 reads TGTGCCAGCAGCCGGGAACAGGGGGAAGCTTTCTTT. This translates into CASSREQGEAFF. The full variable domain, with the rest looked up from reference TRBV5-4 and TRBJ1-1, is ETGVTQSPTHLIKTRGQQVTLRCSSQSGHNTVSWYQQALGQGPQFIFQYYREEENGRGNFPPRFSGLQFPNYSSELNVNALELDDSALYLCASSREQGEAFFGQGTRLTVV.

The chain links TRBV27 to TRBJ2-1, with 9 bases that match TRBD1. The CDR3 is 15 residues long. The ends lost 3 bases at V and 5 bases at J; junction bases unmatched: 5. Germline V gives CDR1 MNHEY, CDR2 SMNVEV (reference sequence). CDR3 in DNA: TGTGCCAGCAGTTTCGACGACAGGGGGGACAATGAGCAGTTCTTC. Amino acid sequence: CASSFDDRGDNEQFF.

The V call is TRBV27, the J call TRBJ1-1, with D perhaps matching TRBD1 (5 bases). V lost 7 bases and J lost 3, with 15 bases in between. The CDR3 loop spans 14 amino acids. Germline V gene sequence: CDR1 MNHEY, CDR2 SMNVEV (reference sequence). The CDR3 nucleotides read TGTGCCAGCACCCTGCAGGGCGGGGACACTGAAGCTTTCTTT. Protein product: CASTLQGGDTEAFF.

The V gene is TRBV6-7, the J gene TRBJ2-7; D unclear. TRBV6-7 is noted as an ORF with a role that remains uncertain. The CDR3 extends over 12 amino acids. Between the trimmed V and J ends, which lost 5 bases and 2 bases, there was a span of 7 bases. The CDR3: CASSQATYEQYF. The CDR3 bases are TGTGCCAGCAGTCAGGCCACCTACGAGCAGTACTTC.

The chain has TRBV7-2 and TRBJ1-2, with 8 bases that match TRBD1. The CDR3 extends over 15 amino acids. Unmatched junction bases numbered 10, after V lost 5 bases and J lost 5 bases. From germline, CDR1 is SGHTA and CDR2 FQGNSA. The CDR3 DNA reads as TGTGCCAGCAGCGGGAGGACAGGGAGGGAGTATGGCTACACCTTC. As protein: CASSGRTGREYGYTF.

As DNA, the CDR3 is TGTGCCAGCAGTGAATTCGGACAGGGTGAAGCTTTCTTT. Protein product: CASSEFGQGEAFF. The chain links TRBV25-1 to TRBJ1-1; 8 nucleotides agree with TRBD1. V lost 1 base, J lost 7 bases, and 2 bases stayed unmatched. This CDR3 comprises 13 residues. CDR1 MGHDK and CDR2 SYGVNS come from the germline V gene.

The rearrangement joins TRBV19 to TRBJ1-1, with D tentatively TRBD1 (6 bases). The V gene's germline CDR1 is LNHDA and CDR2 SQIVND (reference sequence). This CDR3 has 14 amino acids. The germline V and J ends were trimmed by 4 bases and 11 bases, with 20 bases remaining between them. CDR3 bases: TGTGCCAGTAGTAGTGTGGGGCAGGGGAGTATTGCTTTCTTT. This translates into CASSSVGQGSIAFF.

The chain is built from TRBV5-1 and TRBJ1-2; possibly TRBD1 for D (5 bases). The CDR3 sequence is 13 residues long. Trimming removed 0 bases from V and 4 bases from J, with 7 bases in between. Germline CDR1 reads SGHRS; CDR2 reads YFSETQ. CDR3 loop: CASSLGQTYGYTF. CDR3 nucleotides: TGCGCCAGCAGCTTGGGACAGACCTATGGCTACACCTTC.

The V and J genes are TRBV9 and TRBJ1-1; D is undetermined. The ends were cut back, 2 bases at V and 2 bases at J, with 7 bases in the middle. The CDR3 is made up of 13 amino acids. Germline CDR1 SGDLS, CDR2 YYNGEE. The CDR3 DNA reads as TGTGCCAGCAGCGTCCTCAGTAACACTGAAGCTTTCTTT. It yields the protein CASSVLSNTEAFF.

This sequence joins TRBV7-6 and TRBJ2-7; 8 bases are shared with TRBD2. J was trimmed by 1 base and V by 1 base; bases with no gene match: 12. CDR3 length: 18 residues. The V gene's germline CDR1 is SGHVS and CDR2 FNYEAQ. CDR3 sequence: CASSLGDLRGAISYEQYF. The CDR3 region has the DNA TGTGCCAGCAGCTTAGGAGATTTGCGGGGGGCAATTTCCTACGAGCAGTACTTC. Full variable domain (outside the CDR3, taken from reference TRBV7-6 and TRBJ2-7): GAGVSQSPRYKVTKRGQDVALRCDPISGHVSLYWYRQALGQGPEFLTYFNYEAQQDKSGLPNDRFSAERPEGSISTLTIQRTEQRDSAMYRCASSLGDLRGAISYEQYFGPGTRLTVT.

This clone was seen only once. The CDR3 DNA sequence: TGTGCCTGGAACCAGGGACCCCAGCCCCAGCATTTT. It yields the protein CAWNQGPQPQHF. The chain uses TRBV30 and TRBJ1-5, with a weak D call TRBD1 (5 bases). This CDR3 comprises 12 residues. Deletions cut 4 bases from V and 7 bases from J, with 11 bases between. Per the germline V gene, CDR1 is GTSNPN and CDR2 is SVGIG (reference sequence).

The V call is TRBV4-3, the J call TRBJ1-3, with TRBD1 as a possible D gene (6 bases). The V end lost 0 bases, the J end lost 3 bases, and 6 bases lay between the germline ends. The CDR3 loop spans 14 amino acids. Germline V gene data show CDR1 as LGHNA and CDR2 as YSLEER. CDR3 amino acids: CASSQEGGGNTIYF. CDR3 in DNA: TGCGCCAGCAGCCAAGAAGGGGGTGGAAACACCATATATTTT.

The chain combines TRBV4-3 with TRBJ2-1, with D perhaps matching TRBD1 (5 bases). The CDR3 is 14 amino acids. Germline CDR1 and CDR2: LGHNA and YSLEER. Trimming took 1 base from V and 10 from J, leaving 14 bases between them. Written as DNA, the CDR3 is TGCGCCAGCAGCCAAGGAAGGGTGACAGAAGAGCAGTTCTTC. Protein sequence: CASSQGRVTEEQFF.

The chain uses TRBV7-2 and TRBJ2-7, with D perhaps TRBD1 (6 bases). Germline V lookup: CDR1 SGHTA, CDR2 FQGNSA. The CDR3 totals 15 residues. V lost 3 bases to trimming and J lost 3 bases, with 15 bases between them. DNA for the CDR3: TGTGCCAGCAGCTTTTTTACAGGGCTGTACTACGAGCAGTACTTC. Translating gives CASSFFTGLYYEQYF.

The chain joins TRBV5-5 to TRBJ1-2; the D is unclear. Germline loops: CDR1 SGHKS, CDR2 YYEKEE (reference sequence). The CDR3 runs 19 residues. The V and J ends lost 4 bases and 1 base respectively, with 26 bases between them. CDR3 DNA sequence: TGTGCCAGCAGCCCGCTTACGACCAGACACCTGCGACTTAACTATGGCTACACCTTC. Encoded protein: CASSPLTTRHLRLNYGYTF.

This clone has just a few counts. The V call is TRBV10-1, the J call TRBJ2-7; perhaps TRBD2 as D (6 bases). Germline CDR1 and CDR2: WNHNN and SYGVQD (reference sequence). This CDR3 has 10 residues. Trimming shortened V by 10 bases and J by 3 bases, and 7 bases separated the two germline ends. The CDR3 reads CATGDYEQYF. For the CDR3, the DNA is TGCGCCACGGGGGACTACGAGCAGTACTTC.

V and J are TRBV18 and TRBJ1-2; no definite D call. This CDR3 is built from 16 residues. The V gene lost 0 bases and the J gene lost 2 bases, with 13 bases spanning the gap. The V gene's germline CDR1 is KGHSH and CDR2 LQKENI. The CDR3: CASSPPRGNENYGYTF. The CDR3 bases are TGTGCCAGCTCACCACCTCGTGGGAACGAGAACTATGGCTACACCTTC. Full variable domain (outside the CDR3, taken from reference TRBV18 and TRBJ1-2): NAGVMQNPRHLVRRRGQEARLRCSPMKGHSHVYWYRQLPEEGLKFMVYLQKENIIDESGMPKERFSAEFPKEGPSILRIQQVVRGDSAAYFCASSPPRGNENYGYTFGSGTRLTVV.

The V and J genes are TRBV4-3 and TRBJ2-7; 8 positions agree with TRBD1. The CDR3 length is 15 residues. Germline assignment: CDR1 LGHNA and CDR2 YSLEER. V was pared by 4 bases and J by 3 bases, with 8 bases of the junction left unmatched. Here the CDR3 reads CASSLRTGTSYEQYF. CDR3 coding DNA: TGCGCCAGCAGCCTACGGACAGGGACCAGCTACGAGCAGTACTTC.

CDR3 loop: CASSLGAGTYEQYF. In DNA form, the CDR3 reads TGTGCCAGCAGCTTGGGGGCAGGTACCTACGAGCAGTACTTC. This rearrangement joins TRBV5-5 to TRBJ2-7; D is unresolved. This CDR3 comprises 14 residues. Per the germline V gene, CDR1 is SGHKS and CDR2 is YYEKEE (reference sequence). V gave up 0 bases and J gave up 2 bases, with 9 bases separating them.

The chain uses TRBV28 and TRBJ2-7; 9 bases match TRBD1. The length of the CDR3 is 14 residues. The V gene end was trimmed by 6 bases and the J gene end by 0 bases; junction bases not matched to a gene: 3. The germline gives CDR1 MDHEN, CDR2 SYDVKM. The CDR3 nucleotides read TGTGCCAGCAGAAGGGACAGGGACTCCTACGAGCAGTACTTC. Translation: CASRRDRDSYEQYF. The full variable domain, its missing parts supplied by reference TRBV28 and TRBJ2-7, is DVKVTQSSRYLVKRTGEKVFLECVQDMDHENMFWYRQDPGLGLRLIYFSYDVKMKEKGDIPEGYSVSREKKERFSLILESASTNQTSMYLCASRRDRDSYEQYFGPGTRLTVT.

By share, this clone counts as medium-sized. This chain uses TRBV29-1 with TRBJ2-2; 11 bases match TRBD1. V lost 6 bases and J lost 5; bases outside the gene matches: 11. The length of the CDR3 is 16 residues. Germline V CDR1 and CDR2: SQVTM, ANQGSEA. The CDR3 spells CSVLGRTGGPTGELFF. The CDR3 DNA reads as TGCAGCGTCCTCGGAAGGACAGGGGGCCCTACCGGGGAGCTGTTTTTT.

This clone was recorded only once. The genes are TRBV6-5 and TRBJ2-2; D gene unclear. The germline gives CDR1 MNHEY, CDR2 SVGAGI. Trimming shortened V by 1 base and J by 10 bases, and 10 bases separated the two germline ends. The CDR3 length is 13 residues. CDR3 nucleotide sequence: TGTGCCAGCAGTTACTGGGATGCTGCGGAGCTGTTTTTT. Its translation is CASSYWDAAELFF.

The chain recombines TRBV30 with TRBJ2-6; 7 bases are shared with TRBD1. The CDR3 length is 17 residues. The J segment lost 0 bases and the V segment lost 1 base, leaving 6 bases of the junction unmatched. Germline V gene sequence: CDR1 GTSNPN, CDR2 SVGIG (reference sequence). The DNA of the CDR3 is TGTGCCTGGAGTGGATGGGACAGTCCCTCTGGGGCCAACGTCCTGACTTTC. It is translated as CAWSGWDSPSGANVLTF.

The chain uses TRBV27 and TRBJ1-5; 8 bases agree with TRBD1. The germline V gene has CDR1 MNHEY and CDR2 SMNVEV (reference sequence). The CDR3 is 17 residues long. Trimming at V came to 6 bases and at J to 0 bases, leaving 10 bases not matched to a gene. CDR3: CASSRQGTGYSNQPQHF. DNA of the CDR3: TGTGCCAGCAGCAGACAGGGGACGGGGTATAGCAATCAGCCCCAGCATTTT.